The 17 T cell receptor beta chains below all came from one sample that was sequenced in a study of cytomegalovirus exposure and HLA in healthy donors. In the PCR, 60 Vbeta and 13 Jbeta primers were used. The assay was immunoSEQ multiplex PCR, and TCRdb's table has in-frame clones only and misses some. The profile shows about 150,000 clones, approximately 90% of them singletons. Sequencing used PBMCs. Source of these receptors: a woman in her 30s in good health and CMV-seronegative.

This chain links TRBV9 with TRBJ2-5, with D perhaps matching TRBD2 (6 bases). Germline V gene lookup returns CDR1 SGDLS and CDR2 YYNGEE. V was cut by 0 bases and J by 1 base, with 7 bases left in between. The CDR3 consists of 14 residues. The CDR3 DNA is TGTGCCAGCAGCGTAGAACTAGCCCAAGAGACCCAGTACTTC. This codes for CASSVELAQETQYF. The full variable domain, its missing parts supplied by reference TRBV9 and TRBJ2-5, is DSGVTQTPKHLITATGQRVTLRCSPRSGDLSVYWYQQSLDQGLQFLIQYYNGEERAKGNILERFSAQQFPDLHSELNLSSLELGDSALYFCASSVELAQETQYFGPGTRLLVL.

CDR3 nucleotides: TGCGCCAGCAGTCGACAGGGGGCCACCGACACAGATACGCAGTATTTT. The encoded protein is CASSRQGATDTDTQYF. The chain has TRBV5-1 and TRBJ2-3; 10 bases agree with TRBD1. This CDR3 has 16 residues. Per the germline V gene, CDR1 is SGHRS and CDR2 is YFSETQ. V trimming: 5 bases; J trimming: 2 bases; junction bases outside the gene matches: 8.

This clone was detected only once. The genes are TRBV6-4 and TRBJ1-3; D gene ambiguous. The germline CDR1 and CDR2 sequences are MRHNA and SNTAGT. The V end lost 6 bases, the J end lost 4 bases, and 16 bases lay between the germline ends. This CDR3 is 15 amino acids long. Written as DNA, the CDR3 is TGTGCCAGCAGCCCTACTTCGGGAGCCGGAAACACCATATATTTT. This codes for CASSPTSGAGNTIYF.

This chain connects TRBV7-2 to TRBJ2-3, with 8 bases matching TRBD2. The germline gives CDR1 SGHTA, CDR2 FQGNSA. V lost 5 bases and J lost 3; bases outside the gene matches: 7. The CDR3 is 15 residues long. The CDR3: CASSTSGIGTDTQYF. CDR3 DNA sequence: TGTGCCAGCAGCACTAGCGGCATTGGGACAGATACGCAGTATTTT.

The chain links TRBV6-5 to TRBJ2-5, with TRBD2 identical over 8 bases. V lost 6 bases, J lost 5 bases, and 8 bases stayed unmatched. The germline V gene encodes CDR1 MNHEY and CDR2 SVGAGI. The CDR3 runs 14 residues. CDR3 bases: TGTGCCAGCAGCTCAGCGGGAGTCGGGGAGACCCAGTACTTC. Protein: CASSSAGVGETQYF.

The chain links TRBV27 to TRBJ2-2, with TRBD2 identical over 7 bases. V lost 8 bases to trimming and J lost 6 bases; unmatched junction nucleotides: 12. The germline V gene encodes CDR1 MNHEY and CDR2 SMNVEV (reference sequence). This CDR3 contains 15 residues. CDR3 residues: CASSYTAGVPGELFF. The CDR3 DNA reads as TGTGCCAGCTCCTATACGGCGGGAGTGCCCGGGGAGCTGTTTTTT.

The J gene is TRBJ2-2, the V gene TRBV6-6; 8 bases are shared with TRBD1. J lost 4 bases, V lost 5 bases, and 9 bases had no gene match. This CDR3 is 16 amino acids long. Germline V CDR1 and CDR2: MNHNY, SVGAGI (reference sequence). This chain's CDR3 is CASSKLQGAGTGELFF. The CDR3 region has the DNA TGTGCCAGCAGTAAGCTCCAGGGGGCGGGCACCGGGGAGCTGTTTTTT.

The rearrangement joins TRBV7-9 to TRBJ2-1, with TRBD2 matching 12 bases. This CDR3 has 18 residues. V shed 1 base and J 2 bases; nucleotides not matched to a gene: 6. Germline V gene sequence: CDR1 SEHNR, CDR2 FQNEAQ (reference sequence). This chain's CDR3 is CASSLGRLAGVPYNEQFF. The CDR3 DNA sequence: TGTGCCAGCAGCTTAGGGCGACTAGCGGGAGTACCCTACAATGAGCAGTTCTTC.

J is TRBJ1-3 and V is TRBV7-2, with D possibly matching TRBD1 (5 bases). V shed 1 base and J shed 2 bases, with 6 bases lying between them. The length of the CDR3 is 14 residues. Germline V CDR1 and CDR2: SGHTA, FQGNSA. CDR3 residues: CASSLGGAGNTIYF. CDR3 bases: TGTGCCAGCAGCTTAGGGGGGGCTGGAAACACCATATATTTT.

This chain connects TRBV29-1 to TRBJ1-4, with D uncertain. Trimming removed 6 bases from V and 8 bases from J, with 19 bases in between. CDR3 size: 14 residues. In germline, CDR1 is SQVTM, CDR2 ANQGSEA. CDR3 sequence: CSVETGVYKEKLFF. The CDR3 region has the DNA TGCAGCGTAGAGACCGGGGTCTATAAGGAAAAACTGTTTTTT.

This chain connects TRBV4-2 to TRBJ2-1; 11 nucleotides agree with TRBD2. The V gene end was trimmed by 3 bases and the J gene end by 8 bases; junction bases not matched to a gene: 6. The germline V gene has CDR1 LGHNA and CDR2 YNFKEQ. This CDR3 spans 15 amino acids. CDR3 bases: TGTGCCAGCAGCCAGACTAGCGGGAATTTAGATGAGCAGTTCTTC. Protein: CASSQTSGNLDEQFF.

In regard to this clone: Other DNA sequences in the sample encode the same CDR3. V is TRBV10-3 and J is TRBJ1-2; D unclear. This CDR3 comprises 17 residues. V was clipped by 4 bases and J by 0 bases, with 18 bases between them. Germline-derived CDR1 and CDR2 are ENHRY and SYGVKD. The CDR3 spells CAISGAGGSVTNYGYTF. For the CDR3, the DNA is TGTGCCATCAGTGGGGCAGGAGGAAGTGTAACTAACTATGGCTACACCTTC.

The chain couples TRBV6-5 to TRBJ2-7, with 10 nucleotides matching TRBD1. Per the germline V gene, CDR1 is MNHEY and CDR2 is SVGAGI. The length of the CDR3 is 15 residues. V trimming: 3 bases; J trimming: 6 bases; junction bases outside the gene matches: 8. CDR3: CASSYMTGGVGEQYF. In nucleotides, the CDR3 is TGTGCCAGCAGTTATATGACAGGGGGCGTGGGCGAGCAGTACTTC.

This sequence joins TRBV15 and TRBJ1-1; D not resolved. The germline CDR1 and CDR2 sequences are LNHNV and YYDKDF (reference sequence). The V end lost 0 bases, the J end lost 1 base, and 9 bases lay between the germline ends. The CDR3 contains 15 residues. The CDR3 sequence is CATSRDTEKNTEAFF. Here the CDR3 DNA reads TGTGCCACCAGCAGAGATACAGAGAAGAACACTGAAGCTTTCTTT.

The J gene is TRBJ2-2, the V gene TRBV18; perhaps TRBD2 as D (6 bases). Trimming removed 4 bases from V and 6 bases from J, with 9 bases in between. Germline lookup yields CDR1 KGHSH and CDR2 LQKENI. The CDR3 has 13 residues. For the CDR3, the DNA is TGTGCCAGCTCACTACTAGCTTCCGGGGAGCTGTTTTTT. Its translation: CASSLLASGELFF.

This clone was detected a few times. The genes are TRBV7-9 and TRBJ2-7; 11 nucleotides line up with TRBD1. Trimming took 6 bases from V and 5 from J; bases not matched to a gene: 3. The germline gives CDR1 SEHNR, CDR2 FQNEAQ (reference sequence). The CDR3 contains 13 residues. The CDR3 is CASRSGQGDEQYF. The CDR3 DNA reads TGTGCCAGCAGGTCGGGACAGGGGGACGAGCAGTACTTC.

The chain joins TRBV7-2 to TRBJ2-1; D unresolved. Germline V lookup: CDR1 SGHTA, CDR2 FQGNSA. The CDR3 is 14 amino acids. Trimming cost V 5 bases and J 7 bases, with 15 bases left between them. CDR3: CASSPHLGPNEQFF. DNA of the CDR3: TGTGCCAGCAGCCCCCACCTAGGTCCTAATGAGCAGTTCTTC.